This T cell receptor beta chain was obtained from a study of T cell repertoires in cytomegalovirus infection (dated by TCRdb to about 2019). Turning to the overall study: Donor HLA type was relevant to the analysis, as public TCR beta signatures indicated carriage of CMV infection together with the matching HLA type. The paper's findings and limits, for the study overall: In both this cohort and an independent cohort of 352 donors, the cumulative frequency of public TCR beta family members distinguished carriers of CMV infection plus the relevant HLA type. The ex vivo response was dominated by HLA-C-restricted CMV-specific TCR beta clonotypes, and the single most frequent clonotype in two of eight donors was supplied by these HLA-C-restricted clonotypes.

TCRdb shows the sequencer as Illumina HiSeq 1500. Starting from the raw public reads, TCRdb applied fastp trimming at Q25, assembled clones with MiXCR and retained in-frame beta chains. Identical CDR3 protein sequences are pooled into one entry, listed with their most common genes and DNA. For this sample there are over 450,000 distinct CDR3 sequences; about 11% appear just once. 10% to 13% of the sample is in the top ten clones. Ten or more counts support this clonotype. The specificity of this receptor is unknown. It has no much larger one-base neighbor in the sample; base qualities were not kept. CDR1 and CDR2 are drawn from the germline V gene: SGHTA, FQGNSA. From the cysteine through the phenylalanine, the CDR3 covers 16 amino acids. Kept here is only the CDR3 DNA, which spans 48 bases and is read in frame from base 1. The trim is 2 bases for V and 1 base for J, with a gap of 11 bases between the germline ends.

This clonotype was sampled from a human donor in good health (CMV status not recorded). Some clones in this sample may be carry-over from other donors' samples. The sequenced sample consisted of PBMCs. The chain is encoded by TRBV7-2 joined to TRBJ2-2; no D gene can be assigned with confidence. The nucleotides are TGTGCCAGCAGCTTAAACGCTAGACGGAACACCGGGGAGCTGTTTTTT. It translates to CASSLNARRNTGELFF.